The entry that follows covers one TCR beta chain sequence. Its antigen target is currently unknown. Per-nucleotide qualities are absent, and no much larger clonotype sits a single base away. Sample time point, as interpreted from the label and publication: pretreatment peripheral blood. The cohort comprised 25 to 30 patients with locally advanced or metastatic urothelial carcinoma treated at Memorial Sloan Kettering on a trial protocol. Peripheral blood mononuclear cells were collected pretreatment and during treatment, with between 1 and 8 total time points per patient. The Qiagen DNeasy Blood extraction kit was used to purify genomic DNA from total PBMCs and tumor samples. PBMCs were collected pretreatment and during treatment and were isolated and stored as previously described. This specimen belongs to a study of PD-L1 blockade in urothelial cancer (dated by TCRdb to 2016 to 2017). Looking at the study overall: All patients started therapy in the mid-2010s and received atezolizumab 1,200 mg intravenously every 3 weeks. About 90% of the roughly 29 patients were identified as males with urothelial cancer of bladder origin, and a prior smoking history was reported by 18 of 29 patients. An ECOG performance status of 0 or 1 was recorded for the patients, and 0 to 3 prior chemotherapy regimens had been received by the patients. Blood samples were analyzed at 3 weeks after treatment start (second dose) and at 6 weeks after treatment start. Blood samples gave median yields of approximately 130,000 T cells and around 88,000 unique TCRs, along with a median clonality of 0.080. An exploratory multi-omic analysis was conducted of the somatic, immune and clinical correlates of response to PD-L1 blockade with atezolizumab in urothelial cancer. Pretreatment tumor samples, along with matched peripheral blood serially collected before and after atezolizumab treatment, were subjected to TCR sequencing. Durable clinical benefit meant progression-free survival longer than 6 months, and TCR features were also tested against progression-free and overall survival. In the same patients who had TCR sequencing, pretreatment tumors also underwent whole exome sequencing and RNA sequencing. Durable clinical benefit was achieved by nine patients and was not achieved by 20 patients. Around 29 patients had pretreatment blood TCR-seq, roughly 25 had at least one posttreatment blood collection, and roughly 25 had tumor TCR-seq. Summary of the overall study and its limitations: A pretreatment peripheral blood TCR clonality below the median was linked to improved progression-free and overall survival. Among patients with durable benefit, tumor-associated TCR clones showed greater expansion in peripheral blood 3 weeks after treatment started (n ≈ 22, p = 0.022). Because the sample size was small (n of about 29) and many exploratory analyses were performed, the results are intended to be hypothesis-generating.

Synthetic TCR analog templates were spiked into each PCR to estimate absolute template abundance from read counts. Using the immunoSEQ assay, TCRbeta CDR3 regions were amplified from genomic DNA with bias-controlled V and J gene primers. Sequencing of rearranged TCRbeta segments was performed at approximately 20X coverage. Regarding the original processing steps: Clustering was used to correct sequencing errors, and CDR3s were annotated against IMGT so that V, D and J genes could be assigned. Out-of-frame and stop-codon sequences were excluded, and only productive TCRbeta rearrangements were used in downstream analyses. Clonality was calculated as one minus the Shannon entropy normalized by the log of the number of unique productive sequences. Clones differing between time points or between blood and tumor were identified using Fisher's exact test with Benjamini-Hochberg correction, with an adjusted p below 0.01 applied as the threshold. Entries here come from immuneACCESS through TCRdb and include only in-frame sequences with V and J called. Some clones fail to appear in such tables; in the studies checked, an unresolved V gene covers under half of the shortfall, and the cause of the remainder is unknown. The D gene and trimming were derived from the DNA, and the V and J assignments and clone size from that table. In this sample the table shows tens of thousands of clones, roughly four fifths of which occur a single time. Roughly 7% of the sample is held by the ten biggest clonotypes.

From the germline V gene, CDR1 is SQVTM and CDR2 is ANQGSEA. Spanning cysteine to phenylalanine, the CDR3 consists of 14 amino acids. The kept DNA is CDR3 alone, 42 bases in frame from the first base. The V end gives up 3 bases and the J end 5 bases, leaving 7 bases in the junction not matched to a gene. The rearrangement joined TRBV29-1 to TRBJ2-7, with 10 bases in between that match TRBD1. This specimen was PBMCs, taken around atezolizumab (anti-PD-L1) treatment. This clonotype was obtained from a man in his fifties or sixties with urothelial cancer. DNA sequence: TGCAGCGTTGATCAGGGGACAGGGGTCCACGAGCAGTACTTC. The encoded protein is CSVDQGTGVHEQYF.